This TCR beta chain was obtained from a study of T cells in Graves' hyperthyroidism and ophthalmopathy. The CDR3 is 14 residues long. CDR1 is MNHNS and CDR2 is SASEGT in the germline V gene. V lost 5 bases and J lost 2, with 13 bases in between. Researchers took RNA transcripts and amplified the TCR beta CDR3 regions from them. With the HTBI primer set, the TCR CDR3 went through a first round of RT-PCR. MiXCR, run by TCRdb on the multiplex PCR reads, gives a single entry per CDR3 protein. The data show 500,000 to 600,000 distinct CDR3 sequences, about 20% seen once. About this clonotype itself: The antigen is unknown.

Uncontrolled infection, other autoimmune disease, pregnancy or lactation led to exclusion. Diagnoses were made from clinical symptoms, serum measures (thyroxine and TRAb), thyroid ultrasound and orbital computed tomography. Study findings and constraints: Most thyroid clonotypes with frequency above 0.001 were detected in blood. From stable hyperthyroidism, ophthalmopathy was set apart by a 13 V-J model.

The sequenced sample consisted of blood. The V and J genes are TRBV6-1 and TRBJ2-7; D uncertain. This receptor was taken from a man aged 35 to 55 with Graves' ophthalmopathy. CDR3 sequence: CASSYGRITYEQYF. In DNA, the CDR3 is TGTGCCAGCAGTTACGGGCGGATCACCTACGAGCAGTACTTC.